The 17 T cell receptor beta chains reported below all come from one sample, sequenced in a study of control samples from healthy donors and cancer patients. Clones were read by immunoSEQ multiplex PCR, and TCRdb kept only the in-frame ones, dropping some. The sample lists 120,000 to 150,000 clones, less than 95% occurring once. The sample consisted of blood. The receptors were gathered from a man aged 18 to 30 in good health.

This clone came up once. The chain joins TRBV6-6 to TRBJ2-6, with 14 bases fitting TRBD2. J was trimmed by 2 bases and V by 5 bases; bases with no gene match: 5. The CDR3 covers 18 residues. Germline loops: CDR1 MNHNY, CDR2 SVGAGI (reference sequence). DNA of the CDR3: TGTGCCAGCAGTCCGGGGACTAGCGGGGGCACTGGGGCCAACGTCCTGACTTTC. Its translation: CASSPGTSGGTGANVLTF.

The chain combines TRBV4-3 with TRBJ1-2; TRBD1 matches at 8 bases. Unmatched junction bases numbered 9, after V lost 0 bases and J lost 3 bases. The CDR3 has 17 residues. Germline-derived CDR1 and CDR2 are LGHNA and YSLEER. The CDR3 nucleotides read TGCGCCAGCAGCCAAGACAGGGGGCCGACGCTTGACTATGGCTACACCTTC. Amino acid sequence: CASSQDRGPTLDYGYTF.

V gene TRBV15 combines with J gene TRBJ2-3; 9 positions match TRBD1. Germline V lookup: CDR1 LNHNV, CDR2 YYDKDF (reference sequence). CDR3 length: 15 residues. V was clipped by 10 bases and J by 2 bases; unmatched bases: 10. This chain's CDR3 is CASSRTGAHTDTQYF. DNA of the CDR3: TGTGCCAGCTCCCGGACAGGGGCCCACACAGATACGCAGTATTTT.

This clone has a single count. The chain carries TRBV6-5 and TRBJ1-3; a weak D match, TRBD1 (5 bases). V was trimmed by 6 bases and J by 2 bases, leaving 8 bases between them. The CDR3 totals 13 residues. The V gene's germline CDR1 is MNHEY and CDR2 SVGAGI. Here the CDR3 reads CASSQGPGNTIYF. In DNA, the CDR3 is TGTGCCAGCAGCCAGGGTCCTGGAAACACCATATATTTT.

This rearrangement joins TRBV6-1 to TRBJ1-3; 7 bases match TRBD1. Germline V CDR1 and CDR2: MNHNS, SASEGT. The CDR3 totals 18 residues. With V trimmed by 3 bases and J by 1 base, 12 bases remained unmatched. CDR3: CASSDPNDREGSGNTIYF. Here the CDR3 DNA reads TGTGCCAGCAGTGATCCCAACGACAGGGAAGGGTCTGGAAACACCATATATTTT.

The chain carries TRBV10-2 and TRBJ1-5; 8 bases agree with TRBD1. Trimming cost V 3 bases and J 9 bases; bases outside gene matches: 7. The germline CDR1 and CDR2 sequences are WSHSY and SAAADI. This CDR3 spans 14 amino acids. CDR3 DNA: TGCGCCAGCAGTGATTCGGGACAGGACGGGCCCCAGCATTTT. Translated: CASSDSGQDGPQHF.

V and J are TRBV5-1 and TRBJ1-1; no reliable D call. The CDR3 is made up of 17 amino acids. Germline CDR1 SGHRS, CDR2 YFSETQ. Trimming shortened V by 4 bases and J by 0 bases, and 19 bases separated the two germline ends. In DNA, the CDR3 is TGCGCCAGCAGCCTTTGGACGTTAACCGACATGAACACTGAAGCTTTCTTT. It specifies CASSLWTLTDMNTEAFF.

The genes are TRBV6-5 and TRBJ1-1; D uncertain. This CDR3 contains 10 residues. Trimming took 1 base from V and 8 from J, leaving 2 bases between them. From germline, CDR1 is MNHEY and CDR2 SVGAGI. The CDR3 loop is CASSYWEAFF. CDR3 in DNA: TGTGCCAGCAGTTACTGGGAAGCTTTCTTT.

The CDR3 sequence is CASSLAKTRVISGNTIYF. In DNA form, the CDR3 reads TGTGCCAGCAGCTTAGCGAAGACACGGGTCATCTCTGGAAACACCATATATTTT. This chain connects TRBV7-2 to TRBJ1-3; D is undetermined. V gave up 0 bases and J gave up 0 bases, with 15 bases separating them. CDR1 and CDR2 (germline): SGHTA, FQGNSA. CDR3 length: 18 residues.

V usage is TRBV7-3 and J usage is TRBJ1-1; D is unresolved. Per the germline V gene, CDR1 is SGHTA and CDR2 is FQGTGA. V lost 0 bases, J lost 9 bases, and 14 bases lay in between. The length of the CDR3 is 14 residues. The CDR3 loop is CASSLTGQEGKAFF. The CDR3 bases are TGTGCCAGCAGCTTAACTGGCCAGGAGGGAAAAGCTTTCTTT.

The CDR3 bases are TGTGCCTGGACGGAGTCCTACGAGCAGTACTTC. Residues: CAWTESYEQYF. The genes are TRBV30 and TRBJ2-7; the D is unclear. Germline values: CDR1 GTSNPN, CDR2 SVGIG (reference sequence). There are 11 residues in the CDR3. Trimming took 4 bases from V and 1 from J, leaving 5 bases between them.

This clone was recorded only once. The chain has TRBV18 and TRBJ2-5, with D perhaps matching TRBD1 (6 bases). Trimming shortened V by 3 bases and J by 2 bases, and 10 bases separated the two germline ends. The CDR3 has 14 residues. Germline V gene data show CDR1 as KGHSH and CDR2 as LQKENI. CDR3 loop: CASSPPTGQETQYF. As DNA, the CDR3 is TGTGCCAGCTCACCGCCGACAGGACAAGAGACCCAGTACTTC.

The rearrangement joins TRBV6-1 to TRBJ1-6, with D unclear. The V end was cut by 1 base, the J end by 9 bases, with 7 bases between. The CDR3 runs to 13 residues. Germline loops: CDR1 MNHNS, CDR2 SASEGT. CDR3 coding DNA: TGTGCCAGCAGTGAAGGAGAGGGTTCACCCCTCCACTTT. Translation gives CASSEGEGSPLHF.

The V and J genes are TRBV3-1 (or the pseudogene TRBV3-2) and TRBJ1-2, with a weak D call TRBD1 (5 bases). The CDR3 contains 12 residues. V was cut by 3 bases and J by 8 bases, with 10 bases left in between. CDR1 is LGHDT, CDR2 YNNKEL, per germline (reference sequence). The CDR3 DNA reads as TGTGCCAGCAGCCAGGGACTGACCGGCTACACCTTC. It translates to CASSQGLTGYTF.

This clone was picked up one time. The gene calls are TRBV14 and TRBJ2-3; 8 bases align to TRBD1. Germline CDR1 SGHDN, CDR2 FVKESK. With 4 bases clipped from V and 4 bases from J, the junction kept 13 bases outside the gene matches. The CDR3 contains 17 residues. This CDR3 is CASSLHESRGHPDTQYF. In DNA, the CDR3 is TGTGCCAGCAGCCTCCACGAGAGCAGGGGGCACCCAGATACGCAGTATTTT.

The CDR3: CASSTAPGTGVYEQYF. In DNA, the CDR3 is TGTGCCAGTAGTACTGCGCCCGGGACAGGGGTCTACGAGCAGTACTTC. The chain combines TRBV19 with TRBJ2-7; 10 bases fit TRBD1. The CDR3 is made up of 16 amino acids. CDR1 is LNHDA, CDR2 SQIVND, per germline (reference sequence). V was clipped by 4 bases and J by 3 bases; unmatched bases: 9.

The gene calls are TRBV2 and TRBJ2-3; D is uncertain. Deletions cut 8 bases from V and 6 bases from J, with 21 bases between. CDR1 and CDR2 (germline): SNHLY, FYNNEI. The CDR3 extends over 15 amino acids. The CDR3 sequence is CASEDGLGRLDTQYF. The CDR3 DNA reads TGTGCCAGCGAGGACGGTCTCGGAAGATTGGATACGCAGTATTTT. The whole variable domain, filled in from reference TRBV2 and TRBJ2-3, reads EPEVTQTPSHQVTQMGQEVILRCVPISNHLYFYWYRQILGQKVEFLVSFYNNEISEKSEIFDDQFSVERPDGSNFTLKIRSTKLEDSAMYFCASEDGLGRLDTQYFGPGTRLTVL.